The rows below give T cell receptor beta chains drawn from one sample of a study of cytomegalovirus exposure and HLA in healthy donors. Assay: immunoSEQ multiplex PCR; the TCRdb copy retains only in-frame clones and omits some. The sample holds 35,000 to 50,000 clones; roughly 80% are singletons and the top ten take approximately 3%. Material for sequencing was PBMCs. The receptors shown here come from a man over 45 in good health and CMV-seronegative. CDR3s include the opening cysteine and the closing phenylalanine or tryptophan. D genes are given only for firm matches. Clone size is shown for a subset of rows, as once, few, many or a class of expanded clone.

>TRBD2|NA|TRBV7-2|TRBJ2-3
TGTGCCAGCAGCGCCGGGACTAGCGGGGCGGCAGATACGCAGTATTTT
CASSAGTSGAADTQYF
>TRBD2|NA|TRBV7-2|TRBJ2-4
TGTGCCAGCACCCCATGGGAGGGGAAAAACATTCAGTACTTC
CASTPWEGKNIQYF
>TRBD2|NA|TRBV30|TRBJ2-1
TGTGCCTGGGATGCCCCGGGACTAGCGGGGGGGGGTGAGCAGTTCTTC
CAWDAPGLAGGGEQFF
>NA|NA|TRBV7-9|TRBJ2-1
TGTGCCAGCAGTGGGCGCTCCTACAATGAGCAGTTCTTC
CASSGRSYNEQFF
>NA|NA|TRBV6-5|TRBJ2-1
TGTGCCAGCAGTTGGTCCGGGACTCCCAATGAGCAGTTCTTC
CASSWSGTPNEQFF
>NA|NA|TRBV28|TRBJ1-2
TGTGCCAGTCTCACCGCAGGGTCCTATGGCTACACCTTC
CASLTAGSYGYTF
>NA|NA|TRBV4-3|TRBJ1-1
TGCGCCAGCAGCCAAAGACAGGAGGCTCATGAAGCTTTCTTT
CASSQRQEAHEAFF
>NA|NA|TRBV7-2|TRBJ2-7
TGTGCCAGCAGCTCCCCTGACTCGCCCCAGTACTTC
CASSSPDSPQYF
>NA|NA|TRBV4-2|TRBJ1-6
TGTGCCAGCAGCCAAGGCAGGGCTCAAAATTCACCCCTCCACTTT
CASSQGRAQNSPLHF
>NA|NA|TRBV5-1|TRBJ2-3
TGCGCCAGCAGCGCCTTATCCGGCGGGGGCACTACGAGCTACACAGATACGCAGTATTTT
CASSALSGGGTTSYTDTQYF
>TRBD2|NA|TRBV9|TRBJ2-3
TGTGCCAGCCGAGCGGGGGAAACTCCCAGCGATACGCAGTATTTT
CASRAGETPSDTQYF
>NA|NA|TRBV4-2|TRBJ1-2
TGTGCCAGCAGCCAAGTTCTTGGGGGGAAGGGCTACACCTTC
CASSQVLGGKGYTF
>TRBD2|few|TRBV11-2|TRBJ2-2
TGTGCCAGCAGCTTTGGACTAGTCGGAAACACCGGGGAGCTGTTTTTT
CASSFGLVGNTGELFF
>NA|once|TRBV27|TRBJ1-1
TGTGCCAGCAGTTTTATCGACACGCGGGGTGAAGCTTTCTTT
CASSFIDTRGEAFF
>NA|NA|TRBV7-8|TRBJ2-4
TGTGCCAGCAGCGTCCGTGCGGGCTCCGGAGACATTCAGTACTTC
CASSVRAGSGDIQYF
>NA|NA|TRBV27|TRBJ2-1
TGTGCCAGCAGTAGTCAGGGGCGATATGAGCAGTTCTTC
CASSSQGRYEQFF
>TRBD2|NA|TRBV7-9|TRBJ2-1
TGTGCCAGCAGCACCCCACTAGCGGGAGGGCGTAATGAGCAGTTCTTC
CASSTPLAGGRNEQFF
>TRBD1|NA|TRBV7-2|TRBJ2-7
TGTGCCAGCAGCTTCGACAGGGGAGATGACGAGCAGTACTTC
CASSFDRGDDEQYF
>NA|NA|TRBV4-3|TRBJ2-1
TGCGCCAGCAGCCAAGGGCTTTACAATGAGCAGTTCTTC
CASSQGLYNEQFF
>TRBD2|NA|TRBV30|TRBJ2-7
TGTGCCTGCGGGACTAGTAACTACGAGCAGTACTTC
CACGTSNYEQYF
>TRBD2|NA|TRBV7-9|TRBJ2-3
TGTGCCAGCAGCTTAGACGAGACTAGCGGGAGTAGGGATACGCAGTATTTT
CASSLDETSGSRDTQYF
>NA|NA|TRBV5-1|TRBJ1-1
TGCGCCAGCAGCGCAGGGATGGGGACTGAAGCTTTCTTT
CASSAGMGTEAFF
>NA|NA|TRBV11-3|TRBJ2-1
TGTGCCAGCAGCGCGACACCGGGACTGGACGTCGGTGAGCAGTTCTTC
CASSATPGLDVGEQFF
>TRBD1|NA|TRBV5-6|TRBJ2-5
TGTGCCAGCAGCTTCTTAGACAGGGTCCAAGAGACCCAGTACTTC
CASSFLDRVQETQYF
>TRBD1|NA|TRBV7-8|TRBJ2-7
TGTGCCAGCAGCTTAAGGACAGGGGGCTCCTACGAGCAGTACTTC
CASSLRTGGSYEQYF
>TRBD2|NA|TRBV5-5|TRBJ2-2
TGTGCCAGCAGCCCTTACGCGGGGGGGCAGAACACCGGGGAGCTGTTTTTT
CASSPYAGGQNTGELFF
>NA|NA|TRBV30|TRBJ1-1
TGTGCCTGGAGTGTAGGCTCTTGGGAGAGAGTTCCCGAAGCTTTCTTT
CAWSVGSWERVPEAFF
>TRBD1|NA|TRBV4-1|TRBJ1-1
TGCGCCAGCACCACGAGGCCTGGACAGGGGGCGCAAGGGGCTTTCTTT
CASTTRPGQGAQGAFF
>NA|NA|TRBV27|TRBJ2-7
TGTGCCAGCAGTTTCCGCCCTCCAGGGTTCTCCTACGAGCAGTACTTC
CASSFRPPGFSYEQYF
>TRBD1|NA|TRBV19|TRBJ2-2
TGTGCCAGTAGTATACTTGGACAGGGGGCAAAAGGGGAGCTGTTTTTT
CASSILGQGAKGELFF
>NA|NA|TRBV7-2|TRBJ2-5
TGTGCCAGCAGCTTATTCCAGGGCGAGACCCAGTACTTC
CASSLFQGETQYF
>NA|few|TRBV30|TRBJ1-1
TGTGCCTGCCTTTCTGTGAACACTGAAGCTTTCTTT
CACLSVNTEAFF
>TRBD1|NA|TRBV29-1|TRBJ1-4
TGCAGCGTCGGACAGGCGAGTACTAATGAAAAACTGTTTTTT
CSVGQASTNEKLFF
>TRBD2|NA|TRBV4-1|TRBJ2-3
TGCGCCAGCAGCCCCCTTCCCCCTAGCGGAGGCACAGATACGCAGTATTTT
CASSPLPPSGGTDTQYF
>NA|NA|TRBV25-1|TRBJ1-6
TGTGCCAGCAGTGTGGGGGGATATAATTCACCCCTCCACTTT
CASSVGGYNSPLHF
>TRBD1|large|TRBV28|TRBJ2-6
TGTGCCAGCAGTTTGGGCAGGGGGCCTAGCCGCTCTGGGGCCAACGTCCTGACTTTC
CASSLGRGPSRSGANVLTF
>TRBD1|NA|TRBV10-3|TRBJ1-2
TGTGCCATCAGTTCCGGGACAGGGTACTATGGCTACACCTTC
CAISSGTGYYGYTF
>TRBD2|NA|TRBV28|TRBJ2-3
TGTGCCAGCAGTCGGACTAGCGGGAGTCTACGGGATACGCAGTATTTT
CASSRTSGSLRDTQYF
>NA|NA|TRBV6-1|TRBJ2-5
TGTGCCAGCAGTCAAGGGGGGGGGCCTCAAGAGACCCAGTACTTC
CASSQGGGPQETQYF
>NA|few|TRBV4-3|TRBJ1-1
TGCGCCAGCAGCCAAGGGGGGGGTCCCACTGAAGCTTTCTTT
CASSQGGGPTEAFF
>TRBD1|NA|TRBV7-9|TRBJ1-2
TGTGCCAGCAGCTTAGACAGGGGATCCGGCTACACCTTC
CASSLDRGSGYTF
>TRBD1|NA|TRBV9|TRBJ1-2
TGTGCCAGCAGGACAGGGGACTATGGCTACACCTTC
CASRTGDYGYTF
>NA|NA|TRBV4-1|TRBJ2-1
TGCGCCAGCAGCCAGCTTTACAGGGCTGAGCAGTTCTTC
CASSQLYRAEQFF
>TRBD2|NA|TRBV28|TRBJ2-7
TGTGCCAGCAGTGAACAGGCACTAGCGAACTACTACGAGCAGTACTTC
CASSEQALANYYEQYF
>TRBD2|NA|TRBV19|TRBJ2-1
TGTGCCAGTAGTAGGGGACTAGCGAGTGATGAGCAGTTCTTC
CASSRGLASDEQFF
>NA|NA|TRBV7-9|TRBJ1-3
TGTGCCAGCAGCTCCCAGAAACGACTCATCCGTGACACCATATATTTT
CASSSQKRLIRDTIYF
>NA|NA|TRBV28|TRBJ1-1
TGTGCCAGCAGTTTAAGGGGATCCGGGTTCCTAACTGAAGCTTTCTTT
CASSLRGSGFLTEAFF
>NA|NA|TRBV7-9|TRBJ2-7
TGTGCCAGCAGCCCCCCCAGCGGGCACTCCTACGAGCAGTACTTC
CASSPPSGHSYEQYF
>TRBD1|NA|TRBV28|TRBJ2-7
TGTGCCAGCAGGGCGGGACAGGAGGTTCCCTCCTACGAGCAGTACTTC
CASRAGQEVPSYEQYF
>NA|NA|TRBV9|TRBJ2-3
TGTGCCAGCAGCCGGAGTTCTGGCACAGATACGCAGTATTTT
CASSRSSGTDTQYF
>NA|NA|TRBV7-9|TRBJ1-2
TGTGCCAGCAGCTTATTCTCTCGGGACTATGGCTACACCTTC
CASSLFSRDYGYTF
>NA|once|TRBV4-3|TRBJ2-1
TGCGCCAGCAGCGGGAGTGGGAATGAGCAGTTCTTC
CASSGSGNEQFF
>TRBD2|NA|TRBV9|TRBJ2-3
TGTGCCAGCAGCGTTACTAGCGGATACACAGATACGCAGTATTTT
CASSVTSGYTDTQYF
>NA|NA|TRBV11-2|TRBJ1-1
TGTGCCAGCAGCTTAGGGTGGGGGGGGGAGAACACTGAAGCTTTCTTT
CASSLGWGGENTEAFF
>NA|NA|TRBV13|TRBJ1-1
TGTGCCAGCAGCTTAGAAGGAGAGGCAACGGGGGAGGAGGCTTTCTTT
CASSLEGEATGEEAFF